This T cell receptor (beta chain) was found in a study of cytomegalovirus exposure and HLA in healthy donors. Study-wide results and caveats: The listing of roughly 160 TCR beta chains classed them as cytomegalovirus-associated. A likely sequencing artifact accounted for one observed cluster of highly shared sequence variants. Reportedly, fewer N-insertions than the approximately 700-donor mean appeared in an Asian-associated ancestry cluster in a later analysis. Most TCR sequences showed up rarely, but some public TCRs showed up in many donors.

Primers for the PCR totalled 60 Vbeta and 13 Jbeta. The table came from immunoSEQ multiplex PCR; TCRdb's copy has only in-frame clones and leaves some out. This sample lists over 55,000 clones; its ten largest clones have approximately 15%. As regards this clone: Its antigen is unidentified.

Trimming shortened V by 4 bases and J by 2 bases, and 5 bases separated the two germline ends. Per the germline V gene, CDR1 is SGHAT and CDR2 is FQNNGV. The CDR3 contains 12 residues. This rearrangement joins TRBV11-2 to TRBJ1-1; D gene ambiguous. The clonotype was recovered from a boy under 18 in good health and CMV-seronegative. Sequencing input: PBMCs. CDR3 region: CASSYGNTEAFF. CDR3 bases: TGTGCCAGCAGCTATGGCAACACTGAAGCTTTCTTT.